This section outlines one T cell receptor (beta chain) sequence together with its context. Antigen unknown. These data are taken from a study of T-cell memory formation after mild COVID-19. Overall study findings and caveats: CD4+ contracting clones were found mainly in CM and EM, and CD8+ ones in EMRA.

The CDR3 totals 14 residues. Deletions cut 3 bases from V and 3 bases from J, with 15 bases between. The germline V gene has CDR1 DFQATT and CDR2 SNEGSKA (reference sequence). MiXCR, applied by TCRdb to the 5' RACE reads, yields one record per CDR3 protein. The data contain about 470,000 distinct CDR3 sequences, 25% of them singletons. This TCR derives from an adult woman who had mild COVID-19 (a few samples of this study predate the infection). Cell type and time point are not known. The chain links TRBV20-1 to TRBJ2-7; TRBD1 is a possible D gene (5 bases). The source material was PBMCs or a T cell subset sorted from them (not recorded which). CDR3 coding DNA: TGCAGTGCTAGGGTTTTGACAGTTTTCTACGAGCAGTACTTC. Encoded protein: CSARVLTVFYEQYF.